In this sample, the clone carrying this T cell receptor (beta chain) turned up a few times. Random hexamers were used to reverse transcribe roughly 0.5 to 1 ug of RNA. A single record per CDR3 protein comes from TCRdb applying MiXCR to the immunoSEQ multiplex PCR reads. The sample includes some 220,000 distinct CDR3 sequences, 95% seen only once; the top ten take less than 0.095%. The germline V gene has CDR1 SQVTM and CDR2 ANQGSEA. This CDR3 has 12 residues. The V end was cut by 1 base, the J end by 2 bases, with 6 bases between. These data belong to a study of CD8 T cells in Susac syndrome. The chain uses TRBV29-1 and TRBJ2-7; D is possibly TRBD2 (6 bases). The sample consisted of CD4+ T cells from PBMCs. The TCR comes from a human donor with multiple sclerosis. DNA for the CDR3: TGCAGCGTTGAAGCGGGGGCCTACGAGCAGTACTTC. This gives the protein CSVEAGAYEQYF.